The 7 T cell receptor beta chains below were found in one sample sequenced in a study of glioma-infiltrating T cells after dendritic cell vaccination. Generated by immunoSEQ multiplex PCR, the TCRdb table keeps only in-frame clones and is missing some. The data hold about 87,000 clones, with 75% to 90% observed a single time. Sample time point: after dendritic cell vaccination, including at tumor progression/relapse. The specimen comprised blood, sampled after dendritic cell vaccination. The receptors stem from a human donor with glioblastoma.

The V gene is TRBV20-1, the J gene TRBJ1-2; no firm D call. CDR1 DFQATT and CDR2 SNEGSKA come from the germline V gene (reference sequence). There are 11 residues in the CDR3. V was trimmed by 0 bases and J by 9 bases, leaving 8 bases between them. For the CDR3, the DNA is TGCAGTGCTAGAGATCTAGCTAGCTACACCTTC. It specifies CSARDLASYTF.

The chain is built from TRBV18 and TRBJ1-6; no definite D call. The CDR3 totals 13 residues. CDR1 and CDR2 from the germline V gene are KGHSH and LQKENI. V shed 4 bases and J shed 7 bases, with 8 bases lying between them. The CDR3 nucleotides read TGTGCCAGCTCACAAGACTCGAATTCACCCCTCCACTTT. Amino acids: CASSQDSNSPLHF.

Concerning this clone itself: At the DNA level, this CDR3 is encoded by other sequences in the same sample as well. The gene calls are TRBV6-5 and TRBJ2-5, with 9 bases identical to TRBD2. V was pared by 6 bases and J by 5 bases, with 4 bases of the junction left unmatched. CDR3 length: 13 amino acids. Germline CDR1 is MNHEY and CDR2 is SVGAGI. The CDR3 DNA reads TGTGCCAGCAGGACCAGCGGGGGGGAGACCCAGTACTTC. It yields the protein CASRTSGGETQYF.

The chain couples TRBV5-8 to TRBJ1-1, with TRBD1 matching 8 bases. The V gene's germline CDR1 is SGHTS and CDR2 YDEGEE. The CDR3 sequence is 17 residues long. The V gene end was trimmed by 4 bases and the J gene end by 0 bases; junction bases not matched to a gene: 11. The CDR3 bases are TGTGCCAGCAGCGGCGGACAGGGCAGACCCCTGAACACTGAAGCTTTCTTT. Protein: CASSGGQGRPLNTEAFF.

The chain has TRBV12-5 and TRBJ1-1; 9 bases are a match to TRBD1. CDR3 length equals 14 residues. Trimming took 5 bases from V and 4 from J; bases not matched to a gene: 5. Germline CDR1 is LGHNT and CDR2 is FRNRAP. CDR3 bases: TGTGCTAGTGGTCTCGCACAGGGGGCCACTGAAGCTTTCTTT. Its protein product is CASGLAQGATEAFF. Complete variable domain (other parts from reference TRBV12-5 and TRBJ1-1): DARVTQTPRHKVTEMGQEVTMRCQPILGHNTVFWYRQTMMQGLELLAYFRNRAPLDDSGMPKDRFSAEMPDATLATLKIQPSEPRDSAVYFCASGLAQGATEAFFGQGTRLTVV.

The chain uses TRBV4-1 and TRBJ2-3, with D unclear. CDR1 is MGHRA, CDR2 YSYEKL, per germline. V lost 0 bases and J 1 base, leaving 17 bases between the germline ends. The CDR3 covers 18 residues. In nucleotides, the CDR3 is TGCGCCAGCAGCCAAGATCCCCGAACTGCGGAAGGCACAGATACGCAGTATTTT. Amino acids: CASSQDPRTAEGTDTQYF.

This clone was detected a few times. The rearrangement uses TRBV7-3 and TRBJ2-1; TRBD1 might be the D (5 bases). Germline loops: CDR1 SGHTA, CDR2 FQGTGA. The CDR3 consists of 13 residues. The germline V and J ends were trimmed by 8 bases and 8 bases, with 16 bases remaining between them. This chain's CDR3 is CASGWAGSDEQFF. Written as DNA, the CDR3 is TGTGCCAGCGGATGGGCAGGGTCGGATGAGCAGTTCTTC.